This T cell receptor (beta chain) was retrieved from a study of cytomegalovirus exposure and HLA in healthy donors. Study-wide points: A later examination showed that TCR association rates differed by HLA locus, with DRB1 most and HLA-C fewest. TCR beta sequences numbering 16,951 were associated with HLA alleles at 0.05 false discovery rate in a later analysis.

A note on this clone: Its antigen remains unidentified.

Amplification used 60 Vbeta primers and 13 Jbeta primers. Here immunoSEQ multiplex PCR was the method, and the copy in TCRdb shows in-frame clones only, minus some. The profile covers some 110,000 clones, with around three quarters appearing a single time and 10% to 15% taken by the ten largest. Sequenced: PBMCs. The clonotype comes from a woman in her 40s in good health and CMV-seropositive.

CDR3 amino acids: CASSQEVQGAGELFF. As DNA, the CDR3 is TGCGCCAGCAGCCAAGAGGTTCAGGGGGCCGGGGAGCTGTTTTTT. V and J are TRBV4-1 and TRBJ2-2, with 7 positions matching TRBD1. The germline gives CDR1 MGHRA, CDR2 YSYEKL. V was clipped by 0 bases and J by 6 bases; unmatched bases: 4. The length of the CDR3 is 15 residues.